This TCR beta chain was captured in a study of blood T cell repertoires in COVID-19. Study in general: COVID-19 samples, acute and convalescent, were from the United States, Italy and Spain.

The CDR3 is 16 residues long. The germline V gene has CDR1 SGHDN and CDR2 FVKESK. After removal of 1 base from V and 6 bases from J, the junction contained 5 bases not matched to a gene. Sequencing was performed with immunoSEQ multiplex PCR; in TCRdb, only in-frame clones are kept and a portion is missing. The table has 230,000 or so clones, 86% seen once. This sequence originates from a woman in her forties with acute COVID-19. The sample was PBMCs or T cells enriched from blood (not recorded which). The chain carries TRBV14 and TRBJ1-6; 8 bases align to TRBD1. The CDR3 loop reads CASSQAGQGPNSPLHF. The CDR3 coding sequence is TGTGCCAGCAGCCAAGCTGGACAGGGACCTAATTCACCCCTCCACTTT.